This is a list of T cell receptor beta chains from one sample in a study of response to subunit inactivated influenza vaccine. A single record per CDR3 protein comes from TCRdb applying MiXCR to the RT-PCR reads. The repertoire holds more than 550,000 distinct CDR3 sequences, about 12% seen once, with roughly 10% in the top ten. The specimen was PBMCs from blood, collected on the day of vaccination. These receptors were taken from a man aged 45 to 65 who received an inactivated influenza vaccine. The CDR3 runs from the conserved cysteine through the conserved F or W. Fields, in order: J gene, clone size, V gene, D gene, CDR3 protein, CDR3 DNA. D genes are given only for firm matches. Where a row states a size, it is once, few, many or the class of an expanded clone; other rows omit it.

TRBJ2-2,NA,TRBV18,NA,CASTEILNTGELFF,TGTGCCAGTACAGAGATACTTAACACCGGGGAGCTGTTTTTT
TRBJ1-6,NA,TRBV6-4,NA,CASSEKGRNSPLHF,TGTGCCAGCAGTGAAAAGGGGAGGAATTCACCCCTCCACTTT
TRBJ1-4,few,TRBV7-6,NA,CASSSTGFGEKLFF,TGTGCCAGCAGCTCAACAGGGTTTGGAGAAAAACTGTTTTTT
TRBJ2-2,few,TRBV6-5,NA,CASSYSGTSTNTGELFF,TGTGCCAGCAGTTACTCGGGGACTTCTACGAACACCGGGGAGCTGTTTTTT
TRBJ2-1,NA,TRBV12-3/TRBV12-4,NA,CAFCLAPLATSSYNEQFF,TGTGCCTTCTGTTTAGCCCCCCTAGCGACTAGCTCCTACAATGAGCAGTTCTTC
TRBJ2-5,NA,TRBV5-1,TRBD1,CASSLETGLQETQYF,TGCGCCAGCAGCTTGGAGACAGGGCTTCAAGAGACCCAGTACTTC
TRBJ2-4,many,TRBV18,NA,CASSPDQNIQYF,TGTGCCAGCTCACCGGACCAAAACATTCAGTACTTC
TRBJ2-7,NA,TRBV28,NA,CASSSPGRVGTYEQYF,TGTGCCAGCAGTTCTCCGGGCAGGGTCGGCACCTACGAGCAGTACTTC
TRBJ2-7,once,TRBV10-3,TRBD2,CAISESRGLGVDEQYF,TGTGCCATCAGTGAGTCCAGGGGACTAGGGGTCGACGAGCAGTACTTC
TRBJ2-3,NA,TRBV6-2/TRBV6-3,TRBD2,CASSYASGGTDTQYF,TGTGCCAGCAGTTACGCTAGCGGGGGCACAGATACGCAGTATTTT
TRBJ1-2,NA,TRBV12-3/TRBV12-4,TRBD1,CASTLGTALVYGYTF,TGTGCCAGCACACTAGGGACAGCGCTAGTCTATGGCTACACCTTC
TRBJ2-5,NA,TRBV5-4,TRBD2,CASSLALGGRETQYF,TGTGCCAGCAGCTTGGCTCTGGGGGGGAGAGAGACCCAGTACTTC
TRBJ1-2,many,TRBV5-1,NA,CASSRGLENYGYTF,TGCGCCAGCAGTAGAGGGTTGGAAAACTATGGCTACACCTTC
TRBJ2-1,few,TRBV20-1,NA,CSARDRGEQFF,TGCAGTGCTAGAGATCGGGGGGAGCAGTTCTTC